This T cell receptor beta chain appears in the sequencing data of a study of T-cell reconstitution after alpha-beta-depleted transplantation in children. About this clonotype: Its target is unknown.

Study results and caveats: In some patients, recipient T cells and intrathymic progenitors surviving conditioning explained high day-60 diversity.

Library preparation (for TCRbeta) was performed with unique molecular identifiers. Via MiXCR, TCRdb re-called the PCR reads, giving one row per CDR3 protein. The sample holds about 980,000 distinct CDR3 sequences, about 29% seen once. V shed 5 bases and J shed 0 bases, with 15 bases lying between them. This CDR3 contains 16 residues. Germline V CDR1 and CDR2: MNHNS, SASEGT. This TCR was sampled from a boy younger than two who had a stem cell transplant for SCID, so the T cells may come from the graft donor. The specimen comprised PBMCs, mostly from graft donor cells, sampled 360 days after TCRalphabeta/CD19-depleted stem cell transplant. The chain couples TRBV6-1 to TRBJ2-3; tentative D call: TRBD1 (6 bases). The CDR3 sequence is CASSKSGATSTDTQYF. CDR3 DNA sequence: TGTGCCAGCAGTAAATCAGGGGCTACGAGCACAGATACGCAGTATTTT.